These T cell receptor beta chains were read from a single sample in a study of blood T cell repertoires in COVID-19. The assay was immunoSEQ multiplex PCR, and TCRdb's table has in-frame clones only and misses some. The repertoire has approximately 63,000 clones, approximately 79% of them found once; the top ten carry less than 7%. The specimen was peripheral blood. The origin of the receptors is a woman in her seventies with acute or convalescent COVID-19. CDR3s include the opening cysteine and the closing phenylalanine or tryptophan. The order of the fields is J gene, V gene, CDR3 protein.

J: TRBJ1-5; V: TRBV30; CDR3: CAWRGQSNQPQHF
J: TRBJ1-1; V: TRBV3-1/TRBV3-2; CDR3: CASSQVKGGAEAFF
J: TRBJ1-1; V: TRBV30; CDR3: CAWSREGRSEAFF
J: TRBJ1-6; V: TRBV2; CDR3: CASSPRLALHF
J: TRBJ2-3; V: TRBV5-1; CDR3: CASSWGGTDTQYF
J: TRBJ2-7; V: TRBV10-3; CDR3: CATHPGTASSYEQYF
J: TRBJ2-1; V: TRBV27; CDR3: CASKTHGTSGGDEQFF
J: TRBJ1-4; V: TRBV19; CDR3: CASNSGLTNEKLFF
J: TRBJ2-3; V: TRBV7-8; CDR3: CASSPLVESTDTQYF
J: TRBJ1-1; V: TRBV11-2; CDR3: CASSLEGATEAFF
J: TRBJ1-1; V: TRBV6-5; CDR3: CARSLAETEAFF
J: TRBJ1-5; V: TRBV28; CDR3: CATGVGNQPQHF
J: TRBJ1-1; V: TRBV10-3; CDR3: CAISDFLQEAEAFF
J: TRBJ2-3; V: TRBV6-5; CDR3: CASSYGQGRADTQYF
J: TRBJ2-3; V: TRBV5-1; CDR3: CASSTTSGGPILHTQYF
J: TRBJ1-2; V: TRBV27; CDR3: CASSGRDGYTF